The rows below give T cell receptor beta chains drawn from one sample of a study of OX40 agonist ivuxolimab in advanced cancers. Only in-frame clones appear in the TCRdb table, and some are missing; sequencing was by immunoSEQ multiplex PCR. This sample has roughly 70,000 clones; roughly 83% occur once, and the top ten carry 6.5% to 7.5%. The sample in question was CD4+ or CD8+ T cells sorted from blood, obtained in a trial of the OX40 agonist ivuxolimab. The receptor source for this set is an adult with an advanced solid tumor such as melanoma, head and neck, liver or kidney cancer. Both conserved end residues are part of each CDR3. A D gene is named only where the DNA matches it firmly. Where a row states a size, it is once, few, many or the class of an expanded clone; other rows omit it.

D,J,size,V,DNA,CDR3
NA,TRBJ1-3,NA,TRBV30,TGTGCCTGGATGACAGGAAACTCTGGAAACACCATATATTTT,CAWMTGNSGNTIYF
NA,TRBJ2-3,NA,TRBV7-2,TGTGCCAGCAGCCCACTGACTAGCACAGATACGCAGTATTTT,CASSPLTSTDTQYF
NA,TRBJ1-6,NA,TRBV7-8,TGTGCCAGCGGGTCCCCGAGCTCCTATAATTCACCCCTCCACTTT,CASGSPSSYNSPLHF
NA,TRBJ1-5,NA,TRBV6-1,TGTGCCAGCAGGGGGACGGAGCATAGCAATCAGCCCCAGCATTTT,CASRGTEHSNQPQHF
NA,TRBJ1-3,few,TRBV5-1,TGCGCCAGCAGCTTGGACGGCCGAGTGGGAAACACCATATATTTT,CASSLDGRVGNTIYF
NA,TRBJ1-1,NA,TRBV5-1,TGCGCCAGCAGCTTTGGGCGGTCAGAGTCCCAGAACACTGAAGCTTTCTTT,CASSFGRSESQNTEAFF
TRBD1,TRBJ1-5,NA,TRBV5-6,TGTGCCAGCAGTCGCAGGGGGACCAATCAGCCCCAGCATTTT,CASSRRGTNQPQHF
NA,TRBJ1-4,NA,TRBV6-5,TGTGCCAGCGGGGCTACCCTTAATGAAAAACTGTTTTTT,CASGATLNEKLFF
TRBD1,TRBJ1-1,NA,TRBV7-8,TGTGCCAGCAGGCGACAGGGTTACACTGAAGCTTTCTTT,CASRRQGYTEAFF
NA,TRBJ1-1,NA,TRBV6-1,TGTGCCAGCAGTGCAGCCATGACAGGGAACACTGAAGCTTTCTTT,CASSAAMTGNTEAFF
NA,TRBJ1-5,NA,TRBV18,TGTGCCAGCTCACCCGTTCGTGGACAAAATCAGCCCCAGCATTTT,CASSPVRGQNQPQHF
NA,TRBJ1-1,NA,TRBV15,TGTGCCACCAGCAGAGATGATAGGGAGCTATCTGAAGCTTTCTTT,CATSRDDRELSEAFF
TRBD1,TRBJ2-3,NA,TRBV11-2,TGTGCCAGCAGCCCGACAGGGACAGATACGCAGTATTTT,CASSPTGTDTQYF
NA,TRBJ1-1,NA,TRBV10-3,TGTGCCATCAGTGAGCTCTACGGAGCAGGGGATGGGACTGAAGCTTTCTTT,CAISELYGAGDGTEAFF
NA,TRBJ2-7,NA,TRBV2,TGTGCCAGCACCGATTACGGCGAGCAGTACTTC,CASTDYGEQYF
NA,TRBJ2-7,NA,TRBV5-1,TGCGCCAGCAAACAGGGCTACGAGCAGTACTTC,CASKQGYEQYF
TRBD1,TRBJ1-6,NA,TRBV6-5,TGTGCCAGCAGTTACTCGGGGGGGACAGTTAGTTCACCCCTCCACTTT,CASSYSGGTVSSPLHF
NA,TRBJ1-1,NA,TRBV4-1,TGCGCCAGCAGCCCCTCCCCGACGGCCGGGACCACTGAAGCTTTCTTT,CASSPSPTAGTTEAFF
NA,TRBJ2-2,NA,TRBV19,TGTGCCAGTAAATGGGCGGGGCTGGTCGGGGAGCTGTTTTTT,CASKWAGLVGELFF
TRBD2,TRBJ2-7,NA,TRBV11-3,TGTGCCAGCAGCTCAGCGGGAGGGCTTCCCTCCTACGAGCAGTACTTC,CASSSAGGLPSYEQYF
NA,TRBJ2-4,once,TRBV7-2,TGTGCCAGCAGCCCGGGAGGACAGGGAGGGTCGAAAAACATTCAGTACTTC,CASSPGGQGGSKNIQYF
NA,TRBJ1-1,once,TRBV29-1,TGCAGCGTTGTATCTAGGACGATGACTGAAGCTTTCTTT,CSVVSRTMTEAFF
TRBD2,TRBJ2-7,NA,TRBV2,TGTGCCAGCAGTGAGGTTAGCGGGAGTGTGTACGAGCAGTACTTC,CASSEVSGSVYEQYF
NA,TRBJ1-5,NA,TRBV4-1,TGCGCCAGCAGCCAAGCAGGGAATGGCAATCAGCCCCAGCATTTT,CASSQAGNGNQPQHF
NA,TRBJ1-1,NA,TRBV2,TGTGCCAGCAGTGACCCGGGGAGGCGCACTGAAGCTTTCTTT,CASSDPGRRTEAFF
NA,TRBJ1-2,NA,TRBV7-2,TGTGCCAGCAGCCCCGGGGACGGACAATCTTTCTATGGCTACACCTTC,CASSPGDGQSFYGYTF
NA,TRBJ2-1,NA,TRBV28,TGTGCCAGCAGCCCTACCGCGGGATTCGCCTACAATGAGCAGTTCTTC,CASSPTAGFAYNEQFF
TRBD1,TRBJ1-5,NA,TRBV2,TGTGCCAGCAAAGGGACAGGGAATCAGCCCCAGCATTTT,CASKGTGNQPQHF
NA,TRBJ1-4,NA,TRBV7-9,TGTGCCAGCAGCCGTAATACGGGGGCCAAGGCCGAAAAACTGTTTTTT,CASSRNTGAKAEKLFF
NA,TRBJ2-2,NA,TRBV25-1,TGTGCCAGCAGTGAAGGGAGTCTCAACACCGGGGAGCTGTTTTTT,CASSEGSLNTGELFF
NA,TRBJ1-1,NA,TRBV19,TGTGCCAGTAGTATGCAAACAGGGTACGCTTTCTTT,CASSMQTGYAFF